The present entry profiles one T cell receptor beta chain with its context. How the authors handled the data: Scientists estimated how many nucleated cells there were by amplifying reference gene primers. Profiled with immunoSEQ multiplex PCR; TCRdb holds only in-frame clones, not every one. V, J and clone size are taken as reported in that table, and D and trimming were inferred from the DNA itself. The profile shows 100,000 to 150,000 clones, over 70% of them singletons. This entry comes from a study of blood T cell repertoires in COVID-19. Study overall: Both acute and convalescent COVID-19 samples were obtained from the United States, Italy and Spain. PBMCs, B-cell-depleted T cells, or T cells were the source of the cDNA or gDNA that made up the material.

This sequence originates from a woman aged 45 to 65 with acute or convalescent COVID-19. The sample was peripheral blood.

As DNA, the CDR3 is TGCGCCAGCAGCTTCGGCGGGAACCAAGAGACCCAGTACTTC. Translation: CASSFGGNQETQYF. The chain couples TRBV5-1 to TRBJ2-5; perhaps TRBD2 as D (6 bases). The CDR3 extends over 14 amino acids. Germline-derived CDR1 and CDR2 are SGHRS and YFSETQ. The V end lost 2 bases, the J end lost 0 bases, and 8 bases lay between the germline ends. The whole variable domain, remainder taken from reference TRBV5-1 and TRBJ2-5, is KAGVTQTPRYLIKTRGQQVTLSCSPISGHRSVSWYQQTPGQGLQFLFEYFSETQRNKGNFPGRFSGRQFSNSRSEMNVSTLELGDSALYLCASSFGGNQETQYFGPGTRLLVL.